This T cell receptor beta chain emerged from a study of CD8 T cells in ankylosing spondylitis. Quantitative 5'-RACE with molecular barcodes produced the TCR beta libraries. TCRdb re-called the 5' RACE reads with MiXCR, one entry per CDR3 protein. This sample has 200,000 to 250,000 distinct CDR3 sequences, with 10% to 13% found just once. The CDR3 has 15 residues. The junction had 14 bases not matched to a gene; V was cut back by 5 bases and J by 5 bases. Germline V gene lookup returns CDR1 DFQATT and CDR2 SNEGSKA (reference sequence). The study, taken as a whole, reports: A motif of under 10 highly homologous TCR beta variants was seen as apparently characteristic of ankylosing spondylitis blood. The authors found the disease-linked clones to be CD8+ and relatively rare in peripheral blood. Disease-linked clones were reportedly significantly enriched in matched ankylosing spondylitis synovial fluid.

Details on this clonotype: Its antigen is unidentified.

Sequencing was done on a sample of blood, either unsorted or a sorted T cell fraction (not recorded which). This TCR derives from a male donor with ankylosing spondylitis or in good health (not recorded which). The rearrangement joins TRBV20-1 to TRBJ2-5; the match to TRBD2 covers 7 bases. CDR3 in amino acids: CSAQPGGFGKETQYF. In DNA form, the CDR3 reads TGCAGTGCTCAACCCGGGGGGTTTGGTAAGGAGACCCAGTACTTC.